The next 22 T cell receptor beta chains were all read from a single sample in a study of shared clonotypes between healthy human individuals. Assay used: immunoSEQ multiplex PCR; TCRdb lists only in-frame clones, some missing. The profile shows roughly 500,000 clones, about 96% of them singletons. Sequenced material: naive CD4+ T cells sorted from blood. The subset is: CD45RA+ positively selected. The receptors originated from a woman aged 30 to 39 in good health.

The chain recombines TRBV11-1 with TRBJ2-2, with D tentatively TRBD1 (6 bases). Germline V gene sequence: CDR1 SGHAT, CDR2 FQDESV (reference sequence). V was pared by 5 bases and J by 5 bases, with 12 bases between. The CDR3 runs 14 residues. The CDR3 region is CASSPGQQTGELFF. CDR3 DNA: TGTGCCAGCAGCCCGGGACAACAGACCGGGGAGCTGTTTTTT.

The V call is TRBV7-8, the J call TRBJ1-5; no clear D. The CDR3 is made up of 17 amino acids. The V end was cut by 3 bases, the J end by 3 bases, with 18 bases between. Germline CDR1 reads SGHVS; CDR2 reads FQNEAQ. This CDR3 reads CASSLSGELSVNQPQHF. For the CDR3, the DNA is TGTGCCAGCAGCTTGAGTGGAGAACTCTCGGTCAATCAGCCCCAGCATTTT. The full variable domain, its missing parts supplied by reference TRBV7-8 and TRBJ1-5, is GAGVSQSPRYKVAKRGQDVALRCDPISGHVSLFWYQQALGQGPEFLTYFQNEAQLDKSGLPSDRFFAERPEGSVSTLKIQRTQQEDSAVYLCASSLSGELSVNQPQHFGDGTRLSIL.

This clone was seen only once. V and J are TRBV19 and TRBJ2-1, with 8 positions matching TRBD2. The CDR3 sequence is 21 residues long. V shed 2 bases, J shed 0 bases, and the junction held 18 bases outside the gene matches. The germline V gene encodes CDR1 LNHDA and CDR2 SQIVND (reference sequence). CDR3 nucleotide sequence: TGTGCCAGTAGTATACAATGGCGCGGGACTAGTTATACTCACTCCTACAATGAGCAGTTCTTC. It codes for CASSIQWRGTSYTHSYNEQFF.

V gene TRBV5-4 combines with J gene TRBJ2-2; 11 nucleotides agree with TRBD2. The CDR3 has 14 amino acids. The germline V gene encodes CDR1 SGHNT and CDR2 YYREEE (reference sequence). V lost 9 bases, J lost 12 bases, and 13 bases stayed unmatched. In DNA, the CDR3 is TGTGCCATCGCCAAGGATAGCGGGAGGGAGAAGCTGTTTTTT. It encodes CAIAKDSGREKLFF. Complete variable domain (other parts from reference TRBV5-4 and TRBJ2-2): ETGVTQSPTHLIKTRGQQVTLRCSSQSGHNTVSWYQQALGQGPQFIFQYYREEENGRGNFPPRFSGLQFPNYSSELNVNALELDDSALYLCAIAKDSGREKLFFGEGSRLTVL.

The chain joins TRBV28 to TRBJ2-7; 8 bases line up with TRBD1. V lost 4 bases, J lost 4 bases, and 6 bases stayed unmatched. Per the germline V gene, CDR1 is MDHEN and CDR2 is SYDVKM. The CDR3 length is 14 residues. CDR3 loop: CASSSSGTGYEQYF. In DNA, the CDR3 is TGTGCCAGCAGTTCATCCGGGACAGGATACGAGCAGTACTTC.

In its sample, this clone was seen once. V usage is TRBV6-1 and J usage is TRBJ2-7; 10 bases fit TRBD1. Germline values: CDR1 MNHNS, CDR2 SASEGT. The CDR3 extends over 15 amino acids. With V trimmed by 1 base and J by 4 bases, 4 bases remained unmatched. The CDR3 nucleotides read TGTGCCAGCAGTGAAGGGGGACAGGGGTTTTACGAGCAGTACTTC. This translates into CASSEGGQGFYEQYF.

The gene calls are TRBV7-8 and TRBJ1-5; a weak D match, TRBD1 (5 bases). The V gene lost 5 bases and the J gene lost 11 bases, with 19 bases spanning the gap. The CDR3 has 14 amino acids. Germline CDR1 is SGHVS and CDR2 is FQNEAQ. CDR3: CASSPGRFVVTQHF. As DNA, the CDR3 is TGTGCCAGCAGCCCAGGGCGGTTTGTCGTAACCCAGCATTTT.

The chain combines TRBV28 with TRBJ1-5; D might be TRBD1 (5 bases). Between the trimmed V and J ends, which lost 6 bases and 5 bases, there was a span of 20 bases. CDR1 and CDR2 from the germline V gene are MDHEN and SYDVKM. This CDR3 contains 16 residues. CDR3 DNA sequence: TGTGCCAGCAGCTCCCCGGGACGGGGACGGGATCAGCCCCAGCATTTT. This sequence encodes CASSSPGRGRDQPQHF.

This chain uses TRBV18 with TRBJ1-4, with 8 bases identical to TRBD1. Germline loops: CDR1 KGHSH, CDR2 LQKENI. This CDR3 is 16 amino acids long. The trim removed 3 bases at V and 7 bases at J, leaving 10 bases unmatched. The CDR3 loop is CASSPIFRGRVEKLFF. As DNA, the CDR3 is TGTGCCAGCTCACCTATCTTCAGGGGGCGAGTTGAAAAACTGTTTTTT.

For this clone: At one boundary the junction diverges from the germline segment, which might be a read error. This sequence joins TRBV30 and TRBJ2-3; 8 bases line up with TRBD2. This CDR3 is built from 14 residues. CDR1 GTSNPN and CDR2 SVGIG come from the germline V gene (reference sequence). The CDR3 loop is CAWSIAGKADTRYF. For the CDR3, the DNA is TGTGCCTGGAGTATAGCGGGAAAGGCAGATACGCGGTATTTT.

This clone has just one count. The V gene is TRBV7-9, the J gene TRBJ2-1; D is perhaps TRBD2 (5 bases). V gave up 1 base and J gave up 4 bases, with 17 bases separating them. The V gene's germline CDR1 is SEHNR and CDR2 FQNEAQ (reference sequence). CDR3 length: 17 residues. The CDR3 region has the DNA TGTGCCAGCAGCTTAGGTCGATGGCGGACTTATTACAATGAGCAGTTCTTC. It is translated as CASSLGRWRTYYNEQFF.

The chain carries TRBV15 and TRBJ2-7; TRBD2 matches at 9 bases. The CDR3 contains 17 residues. The V gene end was trimmed by 0 bases and the J gene end by 2 bases; junction bases not matched to a gene: 8. Germline CDR1 and CDR2: LNHNV and YYDKDF (reference sequence). The CDR3 bases are TGTGCCACCAGCAGAGATCTAATGACTAGCGGCACCTACGAGCAGTACTTC. Amino acids: CATSRDLMTSGTYEQYF.

The chain is built from TRBV18 and TRBJ2-7; 9 bases are shared with TRBD2. The length of the CDR3 is 16 residues. The germline V gene encodes CDR1 KGHSH and CDR2 LQKENI. Unmatched junction bases numbered 5, after V lost 0 bases and J lost 2 bases. DNA of the CDR3: TGTGCCAGCTCACCACCAGGCGGGAGGGCCGCCTACGAGCAGTACTTC. This encodes CASSPPGGRAAYEQYF. The full variable domain, with the rest looked up from reference TRBV18 and TRBJ2-7, is NAGVMQNPRHLVRRRGQEARLRCSPMKGHSHVYWYRQLPEEGLKFMVYLQKENIIDESGMPKERFSAEFPKEGPSILRIQQVVRGDSAAYFCASSPPGGRAAYEQYFGPGTRLTVT.

The chain combines TRBV2 with TRBJ2-1, with 8 positions matching TRBD1. The germline gives CDR1 SNHLY, CDR2 FYNNEI. V lost 6 bases to trimming and J lost 7 bases; unmatched junction nucleotides: 11. This CDR3 contains 15 residues. For the CDR3, the DNA is TGTGCCAGCAGCAGAGGGCAGGGGGCAAGGAATGAGCAGTTCTTC. It codes for CASSRGQGARNEQFF.

This chain links TRBV2 with TRBJ2-1, with a weak D call TRBD1 (5 bases). The V gene lost 4 bases and the J gene lost 6 bases, with 10 bases spanning the gap. This CDR3 spans 13 amino acids. The germline gives CDR1 SNHLY, CDR2 FYNNEI. Here the CDR3 reads CASSGRQGNEQFF. The CDR3 nucleotides read TGTGCCAGCAGTGGAAGGCAGGGCAATGAGCAGTTCTTC.

In DNA form, the CDR3 reads TGTGCCAGCTCACCACTCACTACGAACAATGAGCAGTTCTTC. It yields the protein CASSPLTTNNEQFF. The V gene is TRBV18, the J gene TRBJ2-1, with D unclear. This CDR3 comprises 14 residues. Germline CDR1 and CDR2: KGHSH and LQKENI. The germline V and J ends were trimmed by 1 base and 5 bases, with 9 bases remaining between them.

The CDR3 is CASSLGTGETMRQFF. DNA for the CDR3: TGCGCCAGCAGCTTAGGGACAGGCGAAACAATGAGGCAGTTCTTC. V usage is TRBV5-1 and J usage is TRBJ2-1; 8 bases line up with TRBD1. After removal of 2 bases from V and 12 bases from J, the junction contained 13 bases not matched to a gene. Germline V gene lookup returns CDR1 SGHRS and CDR2 YFSETQ. The CDR3 is made up of 15 amino acids.

This clone has just one count. The gene calls are TRBV5-4 and TRBJ2-1; 12 nucleotides match TRBD2. Germline values: CDR1 SGHNT, CDR2 YYREEE (reference sequence). Trimming at V came to 2 bases and at J to 8 bases, leaving 5 bases not matched to a gene. CDR3 size: 15 residues. The DNA for the CDR3 is TGTGCCAGCAGCTTCCGACTAGCGGGAGAGCATGAGCAGTTCTTC. This gives the protein CASSFRLAGEHEQFF.

The CDR3 here is CASSFHRGGTEAFF. The CDR3 DNA is TGTGCCAGCAGTTTCCACAGGGGGGGCACTGAAGCTTTCTTT. The genes are TRBV27 and TRBJ1-1, with 8 bases lining up with TRBD1. V lost 3 bases, J lost 4 bases, and 4 bases stayed unmatched. Germline CDR1 reads MNHEY; CDR2 reads SMNVEV (reference sequence). This CDR3 is built from 14 residues.

This CDR3 is CASSIGGTSTDTQYF. DNA of the CDR3: TGTGCCAGTAGTATCGGGGGGACTAGCACAGATACGCAGTATTTT. J is TRBJ2-3 and V is TRBV19, with 7 bases fitting TRBD2. Germline values: CDR1 LNHDA, CDR2 SQIVND (reference sequence). V lost 3 bases and J lost 0; bases outside the gene matches: 3. This CDR3 has 15 amino acids.

The chain employs TRBV5-1 and TRBJ1-5; the D gene is possibly TRBD1 (6 bases). This CDR3 region has 17 residues. Trimming stripped 0 bases from V and 0 bases from J, with 13 bases between. In germline, CDR1 is SGHRS, CDR2 YFSETQ. In DNA, the CDR3 is TGCGCCAGCAGCTTGGAGACAGGAGATTATAGCAATCAGCCCCAGCATTTT. Protein sequence: CASSLETGDYSNQPQHF.

V is TRBV28 and J is TRBJ2-1; TRBD2 matches 10 bases. The CDR3 has 15 residues. The trim removed 7 bases at V and 8 bases at J, leaving 11 bases unmatched. Looked up from germline, CDR1 is MDHEN and CDR2 is SYDVKM. CDR3 bases: TGTGCCAGCAAGATCCCTAGCGGGAGTTTGGATGAGCAGTTCTTC. Translated: CASKIPSGSLDEQFF.